This TCR beta chain was obtained from a study of post-analysis software for immune sequencing data. As regards this clonotype: Its antigen is undetermined.

General study points: The study found TRBV5-6, TRBV5-1 and TRBV20-1 among several TRBV segments more frequent in patients than controls.

The germline V and J ends were trimmed by 5 bases and 8 bases, with 21 bases remaining between them. The CDR3 runs to 15 residues. Germline-derived CDR1 and CDR2 are MNHNS and SASEGT. The authors incorporated unique molecular identifiers into the TCR beta cDNA libraries. TCRdb processed the PCR reads anew with MiXCR; each CDR3 protein has one entry. The data contain almost 700,000 distinct CDR3 sequences, around 60% of them seen just once; the ten biggest clones take up about 11%. The sequence was obtained from a girl aged 2-10 years with multiple sclerosis. The sample taken for sequencing was blood. The V gene is TRBV6-1, the J gene TRBJ1-2; possible D gene TRBD1, 5 bases. Here the CDR3 DNA reads TGTGCCAGCAGTAAAGGGGCACAAGGGTCCTACGGCTACACCTTC. Protein sequence: CASSKGAQGSYGYTF.